One sample yielded the 2 T cell receptor beta chains listed below, sequenced in a study of Graves' ophthalmopathy and Graves' hyperthyroidism listed by TCRdb under 2018. The sample was run on an Illumina HiSeq 2000. TCR beta CDR3 regions were amplified from RNA transcripts for repertoire sequencing. The first round was an RT-PCR using HTBI primers with the Qiagen OneStep RT-PCR kit, and this first round was followed by a second-round multiplex PCR, then size selection and purification. Clones were called with MiXCR by TCRdb after fastp trimmed the public reads at Q25, and only in-frame beta chains were retained. Each record represents a unique CDR3 protein, reported with the most common genes and DNA among its rows. This sample is represented by some 400,000 distinct CDR3 sequences; around 17% of them were singletons. The ten most abundant clones make up around 1.5% of the sample. Sequencing used peripheral blood. These receptors were obtained from a woman aged 18-29 years with Graves' ophthalmopathy. Donor details come from another sample of the same person, matched by shared clones.

This clonotype was recorded a few times. Likely a read error: the CDR3 ends without its conserved phenylalanine or tryptophan. Because the CDR3's place on the DNA is in doubt, the DNA is left out and the CDR3 is given as listed by TCRdb. CDR3 loop: CASSLTKSRRGLTPPL. The chain links TRBV18 to TRBJ1-6; TRBD1, the table's D call, lacks a check against the DNA. Looked up from germline, CDR1 is KGHSH and CDR2 is LQKENI. Including both end residues, the CDR3 is 16 amino acids long.

V is TRBV28 and J is TRBJ2-7; D assignment may be TRBD1 or TRBD2 (7 bases each). Trimming cost V 5 bases and J 5 bases, with 16 bases left between them. Germline V CDR1 and CDR2: MDHEN, SYDVKM. The CDR3 spans 14 residues. CDR3 loop: CASSIYRGGDEQYF. For the CDR3, the DNA is TGTGCCAGCAGTATCTACAGGGGAGGGGACGAGCAGTACTTC.